The entry below gives a single TCR beta chain sequence along with its context. No cognate antigen has been identified for it. Within one base of it there is no much larger clone, and no base qualities were kept. This entry belongs to a study of control samples from healthy donors and cancer patients (dated by TCRdb to the early 2020s). Here V drops 1 base and J drops 4 bases, and the junction holds 1 base not matched to any gene. The germline V gene (reference sequence) gives CDR1 as SEHNR and CDR2 as FQNEAQ. Counted from cysteine to phenylalanine, this CDR3 has 15 amino acids. Only the CDR3 portion is preserved as DNA: 45 bases, with reading frame beginning at the first base. The method behind the library was the immunoSEQ multiplex PCR assay. Sourced from immuneACCESS, this table was stored by TCRdb with only in-frame sequences that have V and J called. A share of the clones is absent; for the studies checked, an unresolved V gene accounts for under half, and the remainder has no known explanation. Recorded for this sample are some 170,000 clones; 96% of them occurred a single time. The top ten clonotypes cover 1% of the sample.

Sequenced sample: blood. This clonotype was sampled from a woman in her twenties or thirties in good health. The chain employs TRBV7-9 and TRBJ2-5; TRBD1 lines up with 12 middle nucleotides. CDR3 protein: CASSLGDRGRETQYF. The nucleotide sequence reads as follows: TGTGCCAGCAGCTTAGGGGACAGGGGGCGAGAGACCCAGTACTTC.